This T cell receptor beta chain was sequenced for a study of blood T cells in healthy people across ages. A second PCR, run for about 7 to 11 cycles, used a sample-barcoded 5' primer plus a J-beta primer mix. Every sample gave at least 2.5 million paired-end reads containing CDR3. TCRdb reprocessed the 5' RACE reads with MiXCR, giving one entry per CDR3 protein. The data show around 1,600,000 distinct CDR3 sequences, roughly 43% seen once. Sequencing input: blood. The source is a woman younger than 30 in good health.

The DNA of the CDR3 is TGTGCCTCCACCGGGACAGGAGGGTCCACTAATGAAAAACTGTTTTTT. Translated: CASTGTGGSTNEKLFF. The chain combines TRBV30 with TRBJ1-4; 8 bases match TRBD1. The CDR3 has 16 amino acids. V shed 7 bases, J shed 2 bases, and the junction held 12 bases outside the gene matches. CDR1 is GTSNPN, CDR2 SVGIG, per germline (reference sequence). The entire variable domain, with the rest obtained from reference TRBV30 and TRBJ1-4, is as follows: SQTIHQWPATLVQPVGSPLSLECTVEGTSNPNLYWYRQAAGRGLQLLFYSVGIGQISSEVPQNLSASRPQDRQFILSSKKLLLSDSGFYLCASTGTGGSTNEKLFFGSGTQLSVL.